This TCR beta chain was sequenced during a study of T cell repertoires in cytomegalovirus infection. Study-level background: Shared public TCR beta signatures pointed to both CMV infection and a matching HLA type. Whole-study results and caveats: Dominating the ex vivo response were HLA-C-restricted CMV-specific TCR beta clonotypes. Summed frequency of shared TCR beta families picked out CMV carriers who also had the relevant HLA.

The table lists this clonotype with a count of one. Its antigen is unidentified. TCRdb ran MiXCR on the reads and lists one entry per CDR3 protein. Found here are around 330,000 distinct CDR3 sequences, roughly a sixth of them singletons; the top ten hold more than 10%. The sequenced sample was PBMCs. This sequence was found in a human donor in good health (CMV status not recorded). Some clones in this sample may be carry-over from other donors' samples.

This chain's CDR3 is CASSLSQRGVEDTQYF. The CDR3 nucleotides read TGTGCCAGCAGTCTATCTCAGCGGGGGGTGGAAGATACGCAGTATTTT. The gene calls are TRBV28 and TRBJ2-3, with 9 bases lining up with TRBD2. The CDR3 consists of 16 residues. V lost 5 bases and J lost 5; bases outside the gene matches: 11. Germline CDR1 reads MDHEN; CDR2 reads SYDVKM.